The sequence of this T cell receptor (beta chain) was determined in a study of T-cell memory formation after mild COVID-19. Study results and limitations: Clones contracting over day 15 to 85 were CD4/CD8 balanced, with later expanders leaning CD4+. Some responding clones appeared in pre-infection memory, suggesting cross-reactive memory joined.

This clonotype was counted only a few times. Its antigen is unknown. Deletions cut 3 bases from V and 1 base from J, with 7 bases between. CDR1 is SGHAT, CDR2 FQNNGV, per germline. This CDR3 region has 13 residues. TCRdb processed the 5' RACE reads anew with MiXCR; each CDR3 protein has one entry. This sample has 390,000 or so distinct CDR3 sequences, with approximately 15% found just once. The sequencing sample was made of PBMCs or a T cell subset sorted from them (not recorded which). This receptor was taken from a man between 18 and 35 years old who had mild COVID-19 (a few samples of this study predate the infection). Cell type and time point are not known. This rearrangement joins TRBV11-2 to TRBJ2-7; D gene ambiguous. The chain's CDR3 is CASSLVQSYEQYV. The CDR3, as DNA: TGTGCCAGCAGCTTGGTACAGTCCTACGAGCAGTACGTC.